This TCR beta chain derives from a study of blood T cells in healthy people across ages. The overall study: The template switching approach captured approximately one barcoded beta molecule for every two T cells. General study points: Unsorted PBMCs blocked a conclusive comparison of naive and antigen-experienced cells.

The CDR3 runs 12 residues. Germline V CDR1 and CDR2: DFQATT, SNEGSKA (reference sequence). V lost 3 bases and J 6 bases, leaving 10 bases between the germline ends. Every donor provided around 9.3 milliliters of peripheral blood. This clonotype has a handful of counts. No antigen is known for it. For the second PCR, which ran for 7 to 11 cycles, a sample-barcoded 5' primer and a J-beta primer mix were used. One entry per CDR3 protein, called by TCRdb with MiXCR from the 5' RACE reads. The data contain about 1.6 million distinct CDR3 sequences, about 31% of them singletons. The clonotype originates from a woman in her twenties or thirties in good health. The chain combines TRBV20-1 with TRBJ2-3; a possible D gene is TRBD1 (6 bases). Material: blood. CDR3 nucleotides: TGCAGTGCTAGCAGCACAGGGGATACGCAGTATTTT. This encodes CSASSTGDTQYF.